The next 18 T cell receptor beta chains were all read from a single sample in a study of Graves' ophthalmopathy and Graves' hyperthyroidism. RNA transcripts yielded amplified TCR beta CDR3 regions. Amplification began with first-round RT-PCR using HTBI primers, then second-round multiplex PCR was performed. MiXCR was run by TCRdb on the multiplex PCR reads, yielding one entry per CDR3 protein. The sample comprises a few hundred thousand distinct CDR3 sequences, about a sixth of which are singletons, and roughly 2.3% rests with the top ten. Sequences were obtained from peripheral blood. The receptor source for this set is an adult woman with stable Graves' hyperthyroidism.

In its sample, this clonotype was seen many times. The CDR3 DNA reads TGTGCCAGCAGCTTAGTTACGGGAGGGGCAGATACGCAGTATTTT. This sequence encodes CASSLVTGGADTQYF. V usage is TRBV7-9 and J usage is TRBJ2-3, with 8 bases identical to TRBD2. CDR3 length equals 15 residues. Germline loops: CDR1 SEHNR, CDR2 FQNEAQ (reference sequence). V was pared by 1 base and J by 4 bases, with 4 bases of the junction left unmatched.

V gene TRBV20-1 combines with J gene TRBJ2-7; TRBD2 aligns across 11 bases. The germline V gene has CDR1 DFQATT and CDR2 SNEGSKA (reference sequence). With V trimmed by 5 bases and J by 5 bases, 8 bases remained unmatched. This CDR3 is built from 14 residues. The CDR3, as DNA: TGCAGTGCTCGCCATAGCGGGAGGGCCAACGAGCAGTACTTC. Protein: CSARHSGRANEQYF.

The CDR3 here is CAWSVGSPSPLHF. CDR3 sequence (DNA): TGTGCCTGGAGTGTAGGCAGTCCTTCACCCCTCCACTTT. This chain links TRBV30 with TRBJ1-6; D remains unclear. This CDR3 spans 13 amino acids. V was trimmed by 0 bases and J by 9 bases, leaving 9 bases between them. CDR1 is GTSNPN, CDR2 SVGIG, per germline (reference sequence).

This clonotype was detected ten times or more. The V gene is TRBV6-1, the J gene TRBJ1-6, with a weak D call TRBD1 (5 bases). Germline V lookup: CDR1 MNHNS, CDR2 SASEGT. The CDR3 covers 17 residues. The V end lost 0 bases, the J end lost 1 base, and 10 bases lay between the germline ends. The CDR3 spells CASSEAMKGSYNSPLHF. CDR3 nucleotide sequence: TGTGCCAGCAGTGAAGCGATGAAGGGGTCCTATAATTCACCCCTCCACTTT.

The rearrangement uses TRBV11-2 and TRBJ2-2, with unresolved D. CDR3 length: 18 residues. Germline V gene lookup returns CDR1 SGHAT and CDR2 FQNNGV. Trimming pared 2 bases from V and 1 base from J, leaving 17 bases between. CDR3 DNA sequence: TGTGCCAGCAGCTTAAAGGAGAGAGGTCTTCTGAACACCGGGGAGCTGTTTTTT. This codes for CASSLKERGLLNTGELFF.

CDR3 sequence reads: CASSLGLAGLYELYF. CDR3 nucleotides: TGTGCCAGCAGCTTAGGGCTAGCGGGACTCTACGAGCTATACTTC. This chain connects TRBV7-2 to TRBJ2-7; 9 nucleotides align to TRBD2. The CDR3 has 15 amino acids. V lost 1 base and J lost 13; bases outside the gene matches: 14. The V gene's germline CDR1 is SGHTA and CDR2 FQGNSA. The full variable domain, completed using reference TRBV7-2 and TRBJ2-7, is GAGVSQSPSNKVTEKGKDVELRCDPISGHTALYWYRQSLGQGLEFLIYFQGNSAPDKSGLPSDRFSAERTGGSVSTLTIQRTQQEDSAVYLCASSLGLAGLYELYFGPGTRLTVT.

This clonotype was recorded at least ten times. The gene calls are TRBV28 and TRBJ2-7; 9 nucleotides match TRBD1. After removal of 2 bases from V and 4 bases from J, the junction contained 6 bases not matched to a gene. The CDR3 runs to 15 residues. Germline V gives CDR1 MDHEN, CDR2 SYDVKM. CDR3 bases: TGTGCCAGCAGTTTAGGGACAGGGTTTCATTACGAGCAGTACTTC. This gives the protein CASSLGTGFHYEQYF.

This clonotype was detected ten times or more. V usage is TRBV9 and J usage is TRBJ2-7, with 10 bases that match TRBD1. Germline CDR1 and CDR2: SGDLS and YYNGEE. CDR3 size: 14 residues. V was clipped by 2 bases and J by 5 bases; unmatched bases: 4. CDR3 protein: CASSVGQGFHEQYF. CDR3 sequence (DNA): TGTGCCAGCAGCGTGGGACAGGGGTTCCACGAGCAGTACTTC. Full variable domain (rest looked up from reference TRBV9 and TRBJ2-7): DSGVTQTPKHLITATGQRVTLRCSPRSGDLSVYWYQQSLDQGLQFLIQYYNGEERAKGNILERFSAQQFPDLHSELNLSSLELGDSALYFCASSVGQGFHEQYFGPGTRLTVT.

This clonotype came up many times. Germline and junction disagree at one end, which may indicate a read error. J is TRBJ2-7 and V is TRBV20-1; 13 positions agree with TRBD2. There are 15 residues in the CDR3. CDR1 DFQATT and CDR2 SNEGSKA come from the germline V gene (reference sequence). The CDR3 sequence: CSARGLAGVTYEQYF. Here the CDR3 DNA reads TGCAGTGCCAGAGGACTAGCGGGGGTGACCTACGAGCAGTACTTC.

This clonotype was counted many times. The chain uses TRBV29-1 and TRBJ2-2, with D hard to call. The CDR3 runs to 14 residues. Trimming removed 4 bases from V and 0 bases from J, with 9 bases in between. Germline V CDR1 and CDR2: SQVTM, ANQGSEA. This chain's CDR3 is CSVVISPNTGELFF. The CDR3 DNA reads TGCAGCGTTGTAATCTCACCGAACACCGGGGAGCTGTTTTTT.

This clonotype was found a few times. V is TRBV3-1 and J is TRBJ1-1; TRBD1 aligns across 8 bases. CDR1 is LGHDT, CDR2 YNNKEL, per germline (reference sequence). With V trimmed by 2 bases and J by 4 bases, 6 bases remained unmatched. The CDR3 runs to 15 residues. The CDR3 reads CASSQPRQGPTEAFF. The CDR3 DNA sequence: TGTGCCAGCAGCCAACCCAGACAGGGGCCCACTGAAGCTTTCTTT.

This clonotype came up many times. The rearrangement links TRBV28 to TRBJ1-2; 8 positions match TRBD1. This CDR3 comprises 14 residues. CDR1 MDHEN and CDR2 SYDVKM come from the germline V gene. The junction had 5 bases not matched to a gene; V was cut back by 1 base and J by 7 bases. CDR3 loop: CASSLSTGVRGYTF. For the CDR3, the DNA is TGTGCCAGCAGTTTATCGACAGGGGTTCGTGGCTACACCTTC.

The table lists this clonotype with many counts. V is TRBV18 and J is TRBJ2-7; D uncertain. The V and J ends lost 5 bases and 2 bases respectively, with 13 bases between them. Germline lookup yields CDR1 KGHSH and CDR2 LQKENI. CDR3 length: 14 amino acids. This chain's CDR3 is CASSLRTTTYEQYF. For the CDR3, the DNA is TGTGCCAGCTCATTGCGGACGACCACCTACGAGCAGTACTTC.

There are a few counts of this clonotype. The V and J genes are TRBV4-3 and TRBJ2-4; 7 bases fit TRBD2. Per germline, CDR1 LGHNA and CDR2 YSLEER. This CDR3 is 18 amino acids long. The J segment lost 5 bases and the V segment lost 0 bases, leaving 13 bases of the junction unmatched. The CDR3 spells CASSQDHAGASLQNIQYF. The CDR3 coding sequence is TGCGCCAGCAGCCAAGATCACGCGGGAGCATCCCTCCAAAACATTCAGTACTTC.

There are many counts of this clonotype. The J gene is TRBJ2-7, the V gene TRBV4-1; 8 bases match TRBD2. Germline-derived CDR1 and CDR2 are MGHRA and YSYEKL. V was clipped by 2 bases and J by 4 bases; unmatched bases: 7. This CDR3 region has 15 residues. As DNA, the CDR3 is TGCGCCAGCAGCCAATTGCTGGCTAGCGGGTACGAGCAGTACTTC. It specifies CASSQLLASGYEQYF.

The chain couples TRBV4-3 to TRBJ2-7; D call uncertain. Germline V lookup: CDR1 LGHNA, CDR2 YSLEER. V was clipped by 4 bases and J by 2 bases, with 12 bases between them. CDR3 length: 14 residues. This chain's CDR3 is CASSPTTDAYEQYF. The DNA for the CDR3 is TGCGCCAGCAGCCCCACTACAGACGCCTACGAGCAGTACTTC.

The genes are TRBV6-2 or TRBV6-3 and TRBJ1-2; TRBD1 aligns across 8 bases. In germline, CDR1 is MNHEY, CDR2 SVGEGT. This CDR3 is built from 12 residues. J gave up 6 bases and V 8 bases, and 5 bases lay outside the gene matches. In nucleotides, the CDR3 is TGTGCCAGCTTCGACAGGGGAAATGGCTACACCTTC. Amino acid sequence: CASFDRGNGYTF.

The chain recombines TRBV6-5 with TRBJ1-2; D possibly corresponds to TRBD1 (5 bases). V was shortened by 0 bases and J by 5 bases, with 10 bases between the two germline ends. Germline V gives CDR1 MNHEY, CDR2 SVGAGI. The CDR3 totals 14 residues. This CDR3 reads CASSYSRQRYGYTF. For the CDR3, the DNA is TGTGCCAGCAGTTACTCGAGACAGCGATATGGCTACACCTTC.